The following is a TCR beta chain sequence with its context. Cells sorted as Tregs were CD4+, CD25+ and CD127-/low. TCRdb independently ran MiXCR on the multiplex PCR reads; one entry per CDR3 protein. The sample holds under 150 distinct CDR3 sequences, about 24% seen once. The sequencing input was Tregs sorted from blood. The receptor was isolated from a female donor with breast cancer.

The CDR3 is CASSLDRDYTF. CDR3 bases: TGTGCCAGCAGTTTGGACCGAGACTACACCTTC. The rearrangement uses TRBV12-3 or TRBV12-4 and TRBJ1-2; no definite D call. The CDR3 is 11 residues long. V lost 3 bases, J lost 10 bases, and 9 bases lay in between.